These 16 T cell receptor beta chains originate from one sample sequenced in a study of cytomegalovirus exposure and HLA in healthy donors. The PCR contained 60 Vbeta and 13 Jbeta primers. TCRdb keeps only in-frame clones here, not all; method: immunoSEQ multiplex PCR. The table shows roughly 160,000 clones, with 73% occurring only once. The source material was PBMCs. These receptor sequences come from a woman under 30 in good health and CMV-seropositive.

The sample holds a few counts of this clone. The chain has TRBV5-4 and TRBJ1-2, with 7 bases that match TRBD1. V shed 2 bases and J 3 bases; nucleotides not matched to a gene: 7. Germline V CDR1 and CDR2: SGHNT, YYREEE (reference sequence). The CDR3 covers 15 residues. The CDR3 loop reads CASSFERGQDYGYTF. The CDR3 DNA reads TGTGCCAGCAGCTTTGAGAGGGGGCAAGACTATGGCTACACCTTC. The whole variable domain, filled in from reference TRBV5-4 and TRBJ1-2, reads ETGVTQSPTHLIKTRGQQVTLRCSSQSGHNTVSWYQQALGQGPQFIFQYYREEENGRGNFPPRFSGLQFPNYSSELNVNALELDDSALYLCASSFERGQDYGYTFGSGTRLTVV.

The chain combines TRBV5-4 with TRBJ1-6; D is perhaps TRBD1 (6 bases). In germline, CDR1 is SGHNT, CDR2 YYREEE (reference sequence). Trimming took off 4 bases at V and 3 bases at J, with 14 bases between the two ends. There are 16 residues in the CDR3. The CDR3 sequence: CASSRVGQLYNSPLHF. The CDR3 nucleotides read TGTGCCAGCAGCCGTGTAGGACAGCTCTATAATTCACCCCTCCACTTT.

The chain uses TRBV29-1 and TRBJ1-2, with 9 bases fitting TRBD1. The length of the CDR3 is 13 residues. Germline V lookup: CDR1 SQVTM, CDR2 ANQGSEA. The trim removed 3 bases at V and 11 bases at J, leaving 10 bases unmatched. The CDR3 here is CSVESGTGRKYTF. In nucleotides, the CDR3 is TGCAGCGTTGAGTCCGGGACAGGGAGAAAGTACACCTTC.

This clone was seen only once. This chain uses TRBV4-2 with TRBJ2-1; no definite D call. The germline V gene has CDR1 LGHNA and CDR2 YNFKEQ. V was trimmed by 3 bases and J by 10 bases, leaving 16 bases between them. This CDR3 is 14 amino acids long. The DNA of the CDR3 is TGTGCCAGCAGCCATGAGAGCGCCCCTGGGGAGCAGTTCTTC. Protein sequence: CASSHESAPGEQFF.

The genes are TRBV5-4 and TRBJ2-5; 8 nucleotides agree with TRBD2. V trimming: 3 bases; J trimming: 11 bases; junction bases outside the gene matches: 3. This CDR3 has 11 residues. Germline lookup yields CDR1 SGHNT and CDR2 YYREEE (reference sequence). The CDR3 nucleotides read TGTGCCAGCAGCTCAGCGGGGGAGCAGTACTTC. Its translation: CASSSAGEQYF. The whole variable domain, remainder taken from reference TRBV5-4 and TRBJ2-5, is ETGVTQSPTHLIKTRGQQVTLRCSSQSGHNTVSWYQQALGQGPQFIFQYYREEENGRGNFPPRFSGLQFPNYSSELNVNALELDDSALYLCASSSAGEQYFGPGTRLLVL.

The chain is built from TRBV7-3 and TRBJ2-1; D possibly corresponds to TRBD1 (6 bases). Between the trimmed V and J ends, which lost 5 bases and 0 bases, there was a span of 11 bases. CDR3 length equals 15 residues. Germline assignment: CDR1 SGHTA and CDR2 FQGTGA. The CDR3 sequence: CASSELGASYNEQFF. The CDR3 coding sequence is TGTGCCAGCAGCGAGTTGGGGGCCTCCTACAATGAGCAGTTCTTC. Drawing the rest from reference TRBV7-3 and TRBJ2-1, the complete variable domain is GAGVSQTPSNKVTEKGKYVELRCDPISGHTALYWYRQSLGQGPEFLIYFQGTGAADDSGLPNDRFFAVRPEGSVSTLKIQRTERGDSAVYLCASSELGASYNEQFFGPGTRLTVL.

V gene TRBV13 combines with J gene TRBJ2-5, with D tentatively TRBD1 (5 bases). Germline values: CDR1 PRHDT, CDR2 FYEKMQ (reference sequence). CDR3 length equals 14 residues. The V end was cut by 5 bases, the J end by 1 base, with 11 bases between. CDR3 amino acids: CASSQTGAQETQYF. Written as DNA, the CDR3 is TGTGCCAGCAGCCAAACAGGAGCCCAAGAGACCCAGTACTTC.

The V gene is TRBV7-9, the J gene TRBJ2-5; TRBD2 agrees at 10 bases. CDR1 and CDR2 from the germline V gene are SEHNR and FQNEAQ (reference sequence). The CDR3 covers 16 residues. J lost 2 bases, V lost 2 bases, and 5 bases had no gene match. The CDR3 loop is CASSLISGGYQETQYF. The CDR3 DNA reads TGTGCCAGCAGCTTAATTAGCGGGGGGTATCAAGAGACCCAGTACTTC.

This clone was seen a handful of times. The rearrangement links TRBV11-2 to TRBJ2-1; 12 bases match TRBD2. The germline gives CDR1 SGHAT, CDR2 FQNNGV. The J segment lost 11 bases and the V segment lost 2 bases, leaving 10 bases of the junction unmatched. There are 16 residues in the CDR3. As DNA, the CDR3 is TGTGCCAGCAGCTTACCCGGACTAGCGGGGCGCCCCCAGCAGTTCTTC. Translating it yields CASSLPGLAGRPQQFF.

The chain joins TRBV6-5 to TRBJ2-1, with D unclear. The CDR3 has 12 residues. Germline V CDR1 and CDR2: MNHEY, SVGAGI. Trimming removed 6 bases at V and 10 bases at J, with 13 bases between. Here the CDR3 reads CASSTLGLEQFF. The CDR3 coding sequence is TGTGCCAGCAGCACCCTCGGTTTGGAGCAGTTCTTC.

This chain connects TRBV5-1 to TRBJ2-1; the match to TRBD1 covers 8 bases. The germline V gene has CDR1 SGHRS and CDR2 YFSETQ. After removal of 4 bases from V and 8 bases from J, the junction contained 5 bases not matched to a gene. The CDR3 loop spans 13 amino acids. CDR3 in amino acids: CASSPDRVYEQFF. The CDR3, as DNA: TGCGCCAGCAGCCCGGACAGGGTTTATGAGCAGTTCTTC.

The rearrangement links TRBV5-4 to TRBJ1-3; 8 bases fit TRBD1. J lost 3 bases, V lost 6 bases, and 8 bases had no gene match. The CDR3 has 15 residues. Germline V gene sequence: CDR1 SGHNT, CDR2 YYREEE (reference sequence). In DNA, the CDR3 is TGTGCCAGCACCCTCGTGGACAGGGTTGGAAACACCATATATTTT. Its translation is CASTLVDRVGNTIYF.

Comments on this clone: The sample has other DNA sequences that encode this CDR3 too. The CDR3 here is CASSPTGGGRGVYGYTF. The CDR3 bases are TGTGCCAGCAGCCCGACAGGCGGAGGACGGGGGGTCTATGGCTACACCTTC. The chain is built from TRBV28 and TRBJ1-2; a weak D match, TRBD1 (6 bases). Germline values: CDR1 MDHEN, CDR2 SYDVKM. This CDR3 comprises 17 residues. V was trimmed by 6 bases and J by 4 bases, leaving 24 bases between them.

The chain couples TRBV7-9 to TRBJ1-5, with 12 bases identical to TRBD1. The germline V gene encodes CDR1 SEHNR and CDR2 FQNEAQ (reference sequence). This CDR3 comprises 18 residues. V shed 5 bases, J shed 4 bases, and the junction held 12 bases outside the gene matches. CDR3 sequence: CASSRGQGAPTWNQPQHF. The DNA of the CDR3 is TGTGCCAGCAGCCGGGGACAGGGGGCGCCGACCTGGAATCAGCCCCAGCATTTT.

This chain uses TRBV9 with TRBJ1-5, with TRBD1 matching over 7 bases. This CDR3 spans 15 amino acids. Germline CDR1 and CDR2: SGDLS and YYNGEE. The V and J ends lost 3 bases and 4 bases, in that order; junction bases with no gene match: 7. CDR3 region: CASSASGGLNQPQHF. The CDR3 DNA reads TGTGCCAGCAGCGCCTCAGGGGGTTTAAATCAGCCCCAGCATTTT.

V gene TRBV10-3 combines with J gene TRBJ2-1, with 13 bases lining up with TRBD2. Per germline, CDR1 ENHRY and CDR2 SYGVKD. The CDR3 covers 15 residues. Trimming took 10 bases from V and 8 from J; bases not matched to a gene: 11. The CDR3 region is CATASGTSGVYEQFF. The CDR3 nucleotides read TGTGCCACCGCAAGCGGGACTAGCGGGGTCTATGAGCAGTTCTTC.